These 10 T cell receptor beta chains were all obtained from the same sample, sequenced in a study of diagnostic markers for celiac disease. TCRdb reprocessed the reads and keeps a single row for each CDR3 protein, giving no DNA. The table for this sample gives roughly 5,600 distinct CDR3 sequences. The sample taken for sequencing was either unsorted cells or a sorted T cell fraction (not recorded which). Receptors were obtained from a human donor. This table probably holds off-target reads from a library built for another chain.

Its frequency marks this clonotype as medium-sized (0.01 to 0.1%). The J gene is TRBJ1-1, the V gene TRBV5-1. Germline CDR1 is SGHRS and CDR2 is YFSETQ. The CDR3 is made up of 15 amino acids. CDR3 protein: CASSFRGRTNTEAFF.

The V gene is TRBV19, the J gene TRBJ1-1; TCRdb's D call of TRBD1 is untestable without DNA. The CDR3 spans 13 residues. CDR1 LNHDA and CDR2 SQIVND come from the germline V gene (reference sequence). CDR3 sequence: CASSGDRATEAFF.

Measured by frequency, this clonotype is medium-sized. The chain has TRBV12-3 or TRBV12-4 and TRBJ1-1. The CDR3 totals 17 residues. The CDR3: CASSFPMRQGRNTEAFF.

The V gene is TRBV5-6, the J gene TRBJ1-1; TCRdb picks TRBD1, but there is no DNA to check that call. Germline V gives CDR1 SGHDT, CDR2 YYEEEE. The CDR3 has 15 residues. The CDR3 here is CASSQTPSTYTEAFF.

The rearrangement uses TRBV15 and TRBJ1-5. Germline CDR1 LNHNV, CDR2 YYDKDF (reference sequence). The CDR3 covers 15 residues. Here the CDR3 reads CATSMVAGGSQPQHF.

The gene calls are TRBV20-1 and TRBJ1-4; TCRdb reports TRBD1, a call that lacks DNA to check it against. The CDR3 is made up of 13 amino acids. CDR1 and CDR2 from the germline V gene are DFQATT and SNEGSKA (reference sequence). The CDR3 sequence: CSAPDRGNEKLFF.

This clonotype ranks as medium-sized (0.01 to 0.1%) in terms of frequency. The V call is TRBV29-1, the J call TRBJ2-3; TCRdb calls TRBD2, which cannot be checked without DNA. The V gene's germline CDR1 is SQVTM and CDR2 ANQGSEA. This CDR3 has 15 residues. CDR3 sequence: CSVGRSSLVTDTQYF.

CDR3 amino acids: CASSFGGPGNTIYF. This chain links TRBV5-1 with TRBJ1-3. Germline values: CDR1 SGHRS, CDR2 YFSETQ. CDR3 length: 14 amino acids.

Judged by frequency, this clonotype is medium-sized. The chain combines TRBV5-1 with TRBJ2-3; TCRdb proposes TRBD2, but this gene call is untestable without DNA. The CDR3 spans 15 residues. Germline assignment: CDR1 SGHRS and CDR2 YFSETQ. CDR3 loop: CASSAGLAGGDTQYF.

This CDR3 reads CAISPDRASGNTIYF. This chain joins TRBV10-3 and TRBJ1-3; TCRdb outputs TRBD1, but without DNA this stays unchecked. CDR1 is ENHRY and CDR2 is SYGVKD in the germline V gene. The CDR3 length is 15 residues.